What follows are 29 T cell receptor beta chains derived from one specimen sequenced in a study of Ad26.COV2.S vaccination and SARS-CoV-2 variants. Treatment here: around 19 received Ad26.COV2.S at low or high dose, single or two shots; roughly five received placebo; per-sample allocation not given. Collection of the samples took place on day 63 after the first injection of vaccine or placebo. Libraries were prepared by immunoSEQ multiplex PCR; TCRdb keeps only in-frame clonotypes and omits some of them. Found here are about 390,000 clones, over 80% of them singletons; the top ten hold over 1.5%. This specimen was peripheral blood, taken in a trial of Ad26.COV2.S vaccine versus placebo. These receptors were taken from a person between 18 and 65 years old who received the Ad26.COV2.S COVID-19 vaccine or a placebo.

The chain links TRBV21-1 to TRBJ2-5. TRBV21-1 is shown as a pseudogene. The CDR3 consists of 12 residues. This chain's CDR3 is CASSFRRGTQYF. In DNA form, the CDR3 reads TGTGCCAGCAGCTTCCGTCGTGGGACCCAGTACTTC.

The chain combines TRBV10-3 with TRBJ1-2, with D possibly TRBD1 on 5 matching bases. Germline CDR1 ENHRY, CDR2 SYGVKD. The CDR3 contains 16 residues. V dropped 6 bases and J dropped 4 bases, with 21 bases sitting between them. CDR3 protein: CAIRRQGVASSYGYTF. DNA of the CDR3: TGTGCCATCAGACGACAAGGGGTCGCCTCCTCCTATGGCTACACCTTC.

The V and J genes are TRBV9 and TRBJ1-2; D is possibly TRBD1 (5 bases). The CDR3 has 16 amino acids. Germline-derived CDR1 and CDR2 are SGDLS and YYNGEE. With 1 base removed from V and 4 bases from J, the gap between germline ends came to 17 bases. The CDR3 DNA is TGTGCCAGCAGCGTATTTGAAACAGGTGGATTCTATGGCTACACCTTC. As protein: CASSVFETGGFYGYTF. The full variable domain, in which reference TRBV9 and TRBJ1-2 provide the parts outside the CDR3, is DSGVTQTPKHLITATGQRVTLRCSPRSGDLSVYWYQQSLDQGLQFLIQYYNGEERAKGNILERFSAQQFPDLHSELNLSSLELGDSALYFCASSVFETGGFYGYTFGSGTRLTVV.

The chain has TRBV30 and TRBJ1-4; D call uncertain. CDR1 and CDR2 (germline): GTSNPN, SVGIG (reference sequence). Trimming removed 7 bases from V and 0 bases from J, with 18 bases in between. There are 16 residues in the CDR3. The CDR3 DNA sequence: TGTGCCTTTGACCCCTCCGGGCTTGCAACTAATGAAAAACTGTTTTTT. It specifies CAFDPSGLATNEKLFF.

The chain links TRBV2 to TRBJ2-7; tentative D call: TRBD1 (6 bases). Germline assignment: CDR1 SNHLY and CDR2 FYNNEI. Trimming took 7 bases from V and 6 from J, leaving 16 bases between them. The CDR3 length is 13 residues. CDR3 sequence reads: CASKQGHPPEQYF. In DNA, the CDR3 is TGTGCCAGCAAGCAGGGGCACCCCCCCGAGCAGTACTTC.

The rearrangement links TRBV28 to TRBJ2-1, with a possible D match to TRBD1 (5 bases). V lost 2 bases to trimming and J lost 9 bases, with 11 bases between them. The germline V gene encodes CDR1 MDHEN and CDR2 SYDVKM. The CDR3 sequence is 13 residues long. The CDR3 region is CASSLGRVSEQFF. In DNA, the CDR3 is TGTGCCAGCAGTTTAGGCAGGGTCAGTGAGCAGTTCTTC.

The genes are TRBV11-3 and TRBJ2-7; 12 bases map to TRBD1. Germline loops: CDR1 SGHNT, CDR2 YENEEA. After removal of 1 base from V and 7 bases from J, the junction contained 8 bases not matched to a gene. The CDR3 loop spans 16 amino acids. The CDR3 reads CASSLGGRDRGLEQYF. In DNA form, the CDR3 reads TGTGCCAGCAGCTTAGGAGGCCGGGACAGGGGGCTTGAGCAGTACTTC.

This chain links TRBV25-1 with TRBJ1-5, with D possibly TRBD1 on 5 matching bases. V lost 2 bases and J 6 bases, leaving 11 bases between the germline ends. This CDR3 contains 14 residues. Germline V gene sequence: CDR1 MGHDK, CDR2 SYGVNS. The CDR3 is CASSEGGAIQPQHF. The CDR3 coding sequence is TGTGCCAGCAGTGAAGGGGGTGCGATTCAGCCCCAGCATTTT.

The CDR3 sequence: CATSREHLDQPQHF. As DNA, the CDR3 is TGTGCCACCAGCAGAGAACACCTCGATCAGCCCCAGCATTTT. The chain joins TRBV15 to TRBJ1-5; unclear D gene. Trimming took 0 bases from V and 5 from J, leaving 8 bases between them. Germline assignment: CDR1 LNHNV and CDR2 YYDKDF (reference sequence). This CDR3 contains 14 residues.

The rearrangement joins TRBV4-1 to TRBJ2-3, with 11 bases matching TRBD1. With 4 bases clipped from V and 4 bases from J, the junction kept 7 bases outside the gene matches. Per germline, CDR1 MGHRA and CDR2 YSYEKL. The CDR3 totals 16 residues. As DNA, the CDR3 is TGCGCCAGCAGCCGAGCGGGACAGGGGGTCCCAGATACGCAGTATTTT. Its translation: CASSRAGQGVPDTQYF.

This chain uses TRBV11-2 with TRBJ2-1, with 9 bases lining up with TRBD2. The length of the CDR3 is 19 residues. Germline values: CDR1 SGHAT, CDR2 FQNNGV. Unmatched junction bases numbered 11, after V lost 2 bases and J lost 0 bases. DNA of the CDR3: TGTGCCAGCAGCTTACGGTACCCCAGGACTAGCGACTCCTACAATGAGCAGTTCTTC. This translates into CASSLRYPRTSDSYNEQFF.

This clone is a singleton in its sample. V is TRBV7-2 and J is TRBJ2-3; 7 nucleotides line up with TRBD2. V shed 1 base, J shed 1 base, and the junction held 11 bases outside the gene matches. There are 18 residues in the CDR3. In germline, CDR1 is SGHTA, CDR2 FQGNSA. CDR3 sequence: CASSLVVLASIGTDTQYF. The CDR3 DNA follows: TGTGCCAGCAGCTTAGTCGTACTAGCGAGCATTGGCACAGATACGCAGTATTTT.

This rearrangement joins TRBV5-4 to TRBJ1-1; no clear D gene. Germline V gene sequence: CDR1 SGHNT, CDR2 YYREEE (reference sequence). This CDR3 region has 14 residues. Between the trimmed V and J ends, which lost 4 bases and 2 bases, there was a span of 12 bases. This CDR3 reads CASSHASFNTEAFF. CDR3 DNA sequence: TGTGCCAGCAGCCACGCCTCGTTCAACACTGAAGCTTTCTTT.

The gene calls are TRBV7-8 and TRBJ2-7; TRBD2 is a possible D gene (5 bases). From germline, CDR1 is SGHVS and CDR2 FQNEAQ. The CDR3 length is 14 residues. V was pared by 1 base and J by 3 bases, with 10 bases between. CDR3 sequence reads: CASSLVADYYEQYF. CDR3 bases: TGTGCCAGCAGCTTAGTGGCCGACTACTACGAGCAGTACTTC.

The chain is built from TRBV4-3 and TRBJ2-3, with TRBD2 matching 15 bases. Germline V CDR1 and CDR2: LGHNA, YSLEER. Unmatched junction bases numbered 11, after V lost 5 bases and J lost 8 bases. The CDR3 contains 17 residues. The CDR3 loop is CASSSWTSGGGDGTQYF. The DNA of the CDR3 is TGCGCCAGCAGCTCCTGGACTAGCGGGGGGGGCGATGGTACGCAGTATTTT.

The J gene is TRBJ2-1, the V gene TRBV7-2; D possibly corresponds to TRBD1 (6 bases). V shed 4 bases and J shed 7 bases, with 23 bases lying between them. CDR1 is SGHTA and CDR2 is FQGNSA in the germline V gene. The CDR3 runs to 17 residues. This CDR3 reads CASSSVGRTGNKNEQFF. The CDR3 DNA follows: TGTGCCAGCAGCTCTGTAGGGCGTACAGGGAACAAGAATGAGCAGTTCTTC.

The rearrangement links TRBV6-5 to TRBJ2-7, with a tentative D call TRBD1 (8 bases). V was pared by 4 bases and J by 4 bases, with 17 bases between. Germline V gene lookup returns CDR1 MNHEY and CDR2 SVGAGI. The CDR3 has 15 residues. The CDR3: CASSWTGTKLYEQYF. The CDR3 DNA reads as TGTGCCAGCAGTTGGACAGGGACTAAATTGTACGAGCAGTACTTC.

This clone was detected a few times. V gene TRBV6-4 combines with J gene TRBJ2-3; possibly TRBD1 or TRBD2 for D (5 bases each). This CDR3 has 14 amino acids. CDR1 is MRHNA and CDR2 is SNTAGT in the germline V gene. V lost 3 bases to trimming and J lost 2 bases, with 9 bases between them. The CDR3 reads CASSEGENTDTQYF. CDR3 nucleotides: TGTGCCAGCAGTGAGGGGGAAAACACAGATACGCAGTATTTT.

The chain joins TRBV27 to TRBJ2-1; D is possibly TRBD1 (6 bases). Trimming cost V 5 bases and J 2 bases, with 16 bases left between them. The germline CDR1 and CDR2 sequences are MNHEY and SMNVEV (reference sequence). The CDR3 consists of 16 residues. CDR3 residues: CASSKQQGLTYNEQFF. CDR3 sequence (DNA): TGTGCCAGCAGTAAACAACAGGGTCTGACCTACAATGAGCAGTTCTTC.

The V gene is TRBV30, the J gene TRBJ2-7; 8 positions agree with TRBD1. This CDR3 has 12 residues. The ends lost 1 base at V and 7 bases at J; junction bases unmatched: 3. Germline CDR1 and CDR2: GTSNPN and SVGIG (reference sequence). In DNA form, the CDR3 reads TGTGCCTGGAGTGGGACAGGGTGGGAGCAGTACTTC. This translates into CAWSGTGWEQYF. Full variable domain (outside the CDR3, taken from reference TRBV30 and TRBJ2-7): SQTIHQWPATLVQPVGSPLSLECTVEGTSNPNLYWYRQAAGRGLQLLFYSVGIGQISSEVPQNLSASRPQDRQFILSSKKLLLSDSGFYLCAWSGTGWEQYFGPGTRLTVT.

The rearrangement uses TRBV25-1 and TRBJ1-3; the match to TRBD1 covers 9 bases. Germline V CDR1 and CDR2: MGHDK, SYGVNS. The junction had 8 bases not matched to a gene; V was cut back by 7 bases and J by 4 bases. The CDR3 consists of 15 residues. CDR3 DNA sequence: TGTGCCAGCACTCCTGGGACAGGGAGGGGAAACACCATATATTTT. Amino acid sequence: CASTPGTGRGNTIYF.

The genes are TRBV25-1 and TRBJ1-1; the D gene is possibly TRBD1 (6 bases). This CDR3 has 17 amino acids. The germline V gene has CDR1 MGHDK and CDR2 SYGVNS. Trimming cost V 0 bases and J 0 bases, with 14 bases left between them. The CDR3 DNA follows: TGTGCCAGCAGTGAATACGGGACGGGACATATGAACACTGAAGCTTTCTTT. Encoded protein: CASSEYGTGHMNTEAFF.

This clone was recorded once. J is TRBJ2-7 and V is TRBV6-5; 7 bases are shared with TRBD1. Germline CDR1 reads MNHEY; CDR2 reads SVGAGI. The CDR3 spans 14 residues. The trim removed 4 bases at V and 7 bases at J, leaving 10 bases unmatched. CDR3 in DNA: TGTGCCAGCAGTTCGACAGGGACCCTAGGGGAGCAGTACTTC. Its translation: CASSSTGTLGEQYF.

V and J are TRBV19 and TRBJ1-3; D gene ambiguous. CDR3 length: 16 amino acids. V shed 3 bases and J shed 2 bases, with 14 bases lying between them. CDR1 is LNHDA and CDR2 is SQIVND in the germline V gene (reference sequence). The CDR3 coding sequence is TGTGCCAGTAGTATCAGCGCAGGAGGAACTGGAAACACCATATATTTT. Residues: CASSISAGGTGNTIYF. The entire variable domain, with the rest obtained from reference TRBV19 and TRBJ1-3, is as follows: DGGITQSPKYLFRKEGQNVTLSCEQNLNHDAMYWYRQDPGQGLRLIYYSQIVNDFQKGDIAEGYSVSREKKESFPLTVTSAQKNPTAFYLCASSISAGGTGNTIYFGEGSWLTVV.

V and J are TRBV6-5 and TRBJ1-2, with D unresolved. Between the trimmed V and J ends, which lost 6 bases and 8 bases, there was a span of 19 bases. CDR1 is MNHEY and CDR2 is SVGAGI in the germline V gene. The CDR3 loop spans 14 amino acids. The CDR3 region has the DNA TGTGCCAGCAGACAAGGAGGGTCCCTCGAGGGCTACACCTTC. Protein sequence: CASRQGGSLEGYTF.

The genes are TRBV19 and TRBJ1-4, with 8 bases aligning to TRBD1. The CDR3 is made up of 15 amino acids. Germline V gene data show CDR1 as LNHDA and CDR2 as SQIVND (reference sequence). Trimming removed 5 bases from V and 5 bases from J; junction bases left unmatched: 7. CDR3 sequence: CASSVSRGLNEKLFF. CDR3 coding DNA: TGTGCCAGTAGTGTCTCCAGGGGGCTCAATGAAAAACTGTTTTTT.

This CDR3 reads CASSSPELAGGTDTQYF. In DNA form, the CDR3 reads TGTGCCAGCAGTTCCCCTGAGCTAGCGGGGGGCACAGATACGCAGTATTTT. The gene calls are TRBV6-2 or TRBV6-3 and TRBJ2-3; 10 bases fit TRBD2. The length of the CDR3 is 17 residues. The V segment lost 4 bases and the J segment 1 base; nucleotides outside the gene matches: 8. Germline CDR1 MNHEY, CDR2 SVGEGT.

The genes are TRBV6-2 or TRBV6-3 and TRBJ2-3; 10 nucleotides align to TRBD2. V lost 6 bases and J lost 4; bases outside the gene matches: 7. This CDR3 is built from 15 residues. Germline CDR1 is MNHEY and CDR2 is SVGEGT. The DNA for the CDR3 is TGTGCCAGCAGCCTCAGCGGGGGGGCCCCAGATACGCAGTATTTT. Its protein product is CASSLSGGAPDTQYF.

This clone was detected once. This chain joins TRBV10-1 and TRBJ2-2; 10 bases are a match to TRBD1. Per germline, CDR1 WNHNN and CDR2 SYGVQD (reference sequence). This CDR3 comprises 15 residues. The CDR3 region has the DNA TGCCCCCGCAGTGGACAGGGGGTGGATGCCGGGGAGCTGTTTTTT. Translating it yields CPRSGQGVDAGELFF.